This T cell receptor (beta chain) derives from a study of immune cell composition in non-small cell lung cancer. Study-level background: Most cases were lung adenocarcinoma or squamous cell carcinoma.

Profiled with immunoSEQ multiplex PCR; TCRdb holds only in-frame clones, not every one. Counted here are around 15,000 clones, 70% to 80% occurring once; the ten biggest clones make up roughly 9.2%. The normal lung sample lay at least 3 cm, and maximally far, from the tumour. Genomic DNA came from frozen unsorted single-cell suspensions. This clone was picked up a small number of times. The CDR3 runs to 16 residues. These data are also associated with another study on CD4 T cells in lung cancer.

The sequence derives from a human donor with non-small cell lung cancer. Sequencing used non-adjacent lung tissue. The chain joins TRBV21-1 to TRBJ1-5; the listed D gene, TRBD1, was not tested against the DNA. TRBV21-1 is a pseudogene segment. The CDR3 reads CASSTRQGRFNQPQHF. The CDR3 DNA follows: TGTGCCAGCAGCACCAGACAGGGCCGTTTTAATCAGCCCCAGCATTTT.